One and the same sample provided the 16 T cell receptor beta chains below, sequenced in a study of cytomegalovirus exposure and HLA in healthy donors. 13 Jbeta primers and 60 Vbeta primers were used for the PCR. Assay: immunoSEQ multiplex PCR; the TCRdb copy retains only in-frame clones and omits some. This sample has about 160,000 clones; around 85% occur once, and the top ten carry 1%. Sequencing was carried out using PBMCs. The receptors derive from a boy aged 2 to 9 in good health and CMV-seronegative.

The chain recombines TRBV9 with TRBJ1-1; TRBD1 agrees at 10 bases. The CDR3 is 18 residues long. Germline V gene data show CDR1 as SGDLS and CDR2 as YYNGEE. J gave up 5 bases and V 0 bases, and 13 bases lay outside the gene matches. Here the CDR3 reads CASSVGGQGESWETEAFF. The CDR3 DNA follows: TGTGCCAGCAGCGTAGGTGGACAGGGGGAATCTTGGGAAACTGAAGCTTTCTTT. The whole variable domain, filled in from reference TRBV9 and TRBJ1-1, reads DSGVTQTPKHLITATGQRVTLRCSPRSGDLSVYWYQQSLDQGLQFLIQYYNGEERAKGNILERFSAQQFPDLHSELNLSSLELGDSALYFCASSVGGQGESWETEAFFGQGTRLTVV.

V usage is TRBV7-3 and J usage is TRBJ2-5, with a possible D match to TRBD2 (5 bases). V was trimmed by 5 bases and J by 1 base, leaving 14 bases between them. The length of the CDR3 is 15 residues. Per the germline V gene, CDR1 is SGHTA and CDR2 is FQGTGA. This CDR3 reads CASSRDGVIQETQYF. CDR3 sequence (DNA): TGTGCCAGCAGCAGAGACGGGGTTATCCAAGAGACCCAGTACTTC.

This clone has only a few counts. This rearrangement joins TRBV6-5 to TRBJ1-6; D is undetermined. The CDR3 covers 14 residues. Germline CDR1 and CDR2: MNHEY and SVGAGI. V lost 5 bases and J lost 10, with 15 bases in between. Here the CDR3 DNA reads TGTGCCAGCAGTCCCCGGGAGCCCTCCTCACCCCTCCACTTT. This codes for CASSPREPSSPLHF.

The J gene is TRBJ2-7, the V gene TRBV5-8, with D tentatively TRBD2 (5 bases). This CDR3 is built from 14 residues. V dropped 0 bases and J dropped 4 bases, with 11 bases sitting between them. Germline CDR1 SGHTS, CDR2 YDEGEE. CDR3 nucleotides: TGTGCCAGCAGCTTGGGTCAACCGGGATACGAGCAGTACGTC. It specifies CASSLGQPGYEQYV.

This chain joins TRBV28 and TRBJ2-7, with TRBD2 matching over 10 bases. The junction had 6 bases not matched to a gene; V was cut back by 4 bases and J by 3 bases. This CDR3 region has 15 residues. CDR1 and CDR2 from the germline V gene are MDHEN and SYDVKM. The CDR3: CASSSVAGGFYEQYF. The CDR3 nucleotides are TGTGCCAGCAGTTCTGTAGCGGGAGGTTTCTACGAGCAGTACTTC.

The chain combines TRBV19 with TRBJ1-3; TRBD1 agrees at 7 bases. The germline CDR1 and CDR2 sequences are LNHDA and SQIVND (reference sequence). Losses at the gene ends were 6 bases for V and 2 bases for J; bases not matched to a gene: 10. CDR3 length equals 16 residues. CDR3 protein: CASSTTVTGTGNTIYF. CDR3 sequence (DNA): TGTGCCAGTAGCACAACCGTGACAGGGACTGGAAACACCATATATTTT.

The chain recombines TRBV18 with TRBJ2-1; 9 nucleotides line up with TRBD2. There are 17 residues in the CDR3. The germline V gene has CDR1 KGHSH and CDR2 LQKENI. With 2 bases clipped from V and 0 bases from J, the junction kept 5 bases outside the gene matches. CDR3 sequence reads: CASSPFAGGSSYNEQFF. CDR3 bases: TGTGCCAGCTCACCATTCGCGGGAGGGAGCTCCTACAATGAGCAGTTCTTC.

V gene TRBV29-1 combines with J gene TRBJ1-5, with D possibly matching TRBD1 (5 bases). Germline lookup yields CDR1 SQVTM and CDR2 ANQGSEA. There are 13 residues in the CDR3. The V gene lost 7 bases and the J gene lost 3 bases, with 13 bases spanning the gap. CDR3 bases: TGCAGCGCGGGGGAACAAACCAATCAGCCCCAGCATTTT. Translated: CSAGEQTNQPQHF.

This clone was seen a few times. The J gene is TRBJ2-1, the V gene TRBV4-2; D is unclear. The CDR3 is 14 amino acids. Germline lookup yields CDR1 LGHNA and CDR2 YNFKEQ. Trimming removed 1 base from V and 1 base from J, with 5 bases in between. The CDR3 bases are TGTGCCAGCAGCCAAGCGGGTTCCTACAATGAGCAGTTCTTC. It is translated as CASSQAGSYNEQFF.

The chain uses TRBV5-4 and TRBJ1-1; a weak D match, TRBD1 (6 bases). Trimming removed 4 bases at V and 0 bases at J, with 16 bases between. The CDR3 contains 16 residues. Germline V CDR1 and CDR2: SGHNT, YYREEE (reference sequence). The CDR3 reads CASSPQGRVMNTEAFF. For the CDR3, the DNA is TGTGCCAGCAGCCCACAGGGTAGGGTTATGAACACTGAAGCTTTCTTT.

V and J are TRBV5-6 and TRBJ2-5; TRBD2 matches 13 bases. Germline-derived CDR1 and CDR2 are SGHDT and YYEEEE. Trimming cost V 4 bases and J 2 bases; bases outside gene matches: 8. This CDR3 contains 17 residues. This CDR3 reads CASSPRTSGGLQETQYF. Here the CDR3 DNA reads TGTGCCAGCAGCCCAAGGACTAGCGGGGGCCTACAAGAGACCCAGTACTTC.

The CDR3, as DNA: TGCGCCAGCAGAGCGACGGGAAATTATGGCTACACCTTC. It specifies CASRATGNYGYTF. The rearrangement uses TRBV4-1 and TRBJ1-2, with D hard to call. The CDR3 totals 13 residues. Germline assignment: CDR1 MGHRA and CDR2 YSYEKL. V gave up 6 bases and J gave up 5 bases, with 13 bases separating them.

This clone was seen once. The V call is TRBV30, the J call TRBJ2-5; 8 bases are a match to TRBD2. The CDR3 covers 12 residues. Unmatched junction bases numbered 1, after V lost 3 bases and J lost 4 bases. Germline values: CDR1 GTSNPN, CDR2 SVGIG (reference sequence). CDR3 amino acids: CAWSRGGETQYF. Here the CDR3 DNA reads TGTGCCTGGAGCCGGGGGGGAGAGACCCAGTACTTC. The whole variable domain, filled in from reference TRBV30 and TRBJ2-5, reads SQTIHQWPATLVQPVGSPLSLECTVEGTSNPNLYWYRQAAGRGLQLLFYSVGIGQISSEVPQNLSASRPQDRQFILSSKKLLLSDSGFYLCAWSRGGETQYFGPGTRLLVL.

The chain employs TRBV21-1 and TRBJ1-2. TRBV21-1 is a recognized pseudogene. The length of the CDR3 is 11 residues. CDR3 nucleotide sequence: TGTGCCAGCACCCCGGGGGAAGGCTACACCTTC. As protein: CASTPGEGYTF.

The chain is built from TRBV15 and TRBJ1-5; D possibly corresponds to TRBD1 (5 bases). The CDR3 extends over 15 amino acids. The V end lost 0 bases, the J end lost 7 bases, and 13 bases lay between the germline ends. Germline V gene data show CDR1 as LNHNV and CDR2 as YYDKDF (reference sequence). CDR3 bases: TGTGCCACCAGCAGAGATATGGGGGGTGGGCAGCCCCAGCATTTT. It codes for CATSRDMGGGQPQHF.

The chain couples TRBV19 to TRBJ1-4, with D tentatively TRBD1 (6 bases). CDR1 and CDR2 from the germline V gene are LNHDA and SQIVND (reference sequence). The CDR3 runs to 13 residues. V lost 9 bases and J 4 bases, leaving 12 bases between the germline ends. The CDR3: CASPGGGNEKLFF. As DNA, the CDR3 is TGTGCCAGCCCGGGAGGGGGTAATGAAAAACTGTTTTTT.